The sequence of this T cell receptor beta chain was determined in a study of blood T cell repertoires in COVID-19 (dated by TCRdb to the early 2020s). For the study in its entirety: Samples from collaborators originated in the United States, Italy and Spain and spanned both the acute and convalescent phases of COVID-19. The material from the prospective study consisted of cDNA or gDNA derived from T cells, B-cell-depleted T cells, or PBMCs. Subjects who had been exposed to COVID-19, were actively infected with it, or had recovered from it provided the deeply sampled blood TCRbeta repertoires that made up the dataset. A freely available public database, intended as a resource for researchers studying the immune response to SARS-CoV-2, is where the repertoires were released. Samples were obtained from the ongoing ImmuneRACE study (first 160 participants) and from 1,254 subjects provided by 6 global collaborators. A de-identified subject ID, COVID-19 status, age in years and sex were almost always included in the sample metadata. Where available, HLA class I and class II types were taken from metadata supplied by the sample provider and were not determined by assay-based typing. Study-level results and caveats: The quantity of clinical and demographic metadata differed by source and by participant and was supplied without curation.

CDR1 LNHDA and CDR2 SQIVND were looked up in the germline V gene (reference sequence). For this chain, trimming is 1 base at the V end and 5 bases at the J end, and the number of junction bases without a gene match is 8. The CDR3 runs 17 amino acids, cysteine and phenylalanine included. Here the CDR3 DNA is all that survives: 51 bases in frame from base 1. The immunoSEQ Assay, a bias-controlled multiplex PCR, was used to amplify TCRbeta CDR3 regions from genomic DNA. As for the authors' bioinformatics: The number of nucleated cells in each sample was estimated by amplification of reference gene primers within the assay. To quantify the absolute abundance of each unique TCRbeta CDR3 rearrangement, sequence reads were collapsed and filtered. Productive Simpson clonality was computed per sample as the square root of Simpson's diversity index over productive rearrangements. Here the immuneACCESS table is served through TCRdb, limited to in-frame sequences with V and J called. Missing clones are a known gap in these copies; in checked studies unresolved V genes cover under half, and the rest lacks a known reason. That table supplies the V and J calls and clone size; D and trimming were determined from the DNA. This sample has about 61,000 clones in its table, and around 77% of those were observed once. The ten largest make up about 22% of the sample.

Collaborating institutions collected whole blood in K2EDTA tubes following their own protocols. Collaborator samples were shipped for TCRbeta analysis as frozen whole blood, isolated PBMCs, or DNA extracted from either sample type. The sample holds one count of this clone. Its antigen is currently not known. Base qualities are not at hand, and no much larger clone is one base apart. The chain links TRBV19 with TRBJ2-1, with TRBD2 identical over 10 junction bases. The sequenced sample consisted of peripheral blood. This sequence originates from a man of 80 years or more with active or convalescent COVID-19. The CDR3 region reads CASSIATLAGEDNEQFF. The DNA reads as follows: TGTGCCAGTAGTATAGCAACCCTAGCGGGAGAAGACAATGAGCAGTTCTTC.